This TCR beta chain is drawn from a study of T-cell memory formation after mild COVID-19. Notes on the study in general: Pre-infection memory showed some responding clones, and this suggested that cross-reactive memory joined.

This CDR3 has 18 amino acids. V trimming: 1 base; J trimming: 3 bases; junction bases outside the gene matches: 9. CDR1 SGHTA and CDR2 FQGTGA come from the germline V gene. TCRdb recomputed calls from the 5' RACE reads with MiXCR, one row per CDR3 protein. Of about 240,000 distinct CDR3 sequences listed, 7.5% to 10% are singletons. In this sample, this clonotype turned up a few times. Its antigen is as yet unknown. Input material: PBMCs or a T cell subset sorted from them (not recorded which). V usage is TRBV7-3 and J usage is TRBJ2-3, with TRBD2 matching 11 bases. This sequence was found in a man younger than 35 who had mild COVID-19 (a few samples of this study predate the infection). Cell type and time point are not known. Here the CDR3 DNA reads TGTGCCAGCAGCTTAAGTCGGCTAGCGGGGGGATCAACAGATACGCAGTATTTT. Its protein is CASSLSRLAGGSTDTQYF.